A selection of T cell receptor beta chains follows, all from one sample in a study of blood T cell repertoires in COVID-19. The assay was immunoSEQ multiplex PCR, and TCRdb's table has in-frame clones only and misses some. The sample carries under 450,000 clones, around 87% recorded once. Input material: PBMCs or T cells enriched from blood (not recorded which). The receptors derive from a man aged 25-40 years who had recovered from COVID-19. CDR3s include the opening cysteine and the closing phenylalanine or tryptophan. Fields, in order: clone size, J gene, V gene, D gene, CDR3 protein, CDR3 DNA. D genes are given only for firm matches. Only part of the rows carry a size: once, few, many, or a class if the clone is expanded.

.,TRBJ1-5,TRBV2,TRBD1,CASKKDREGGQPQHF,TGTGCCAGCAAAAAGGACAGGGAAGGTGGGCAGCCCCAGCATTTT
.,TRBJ1-1,TRBV7-9,TRBD1,CASSSRTGGTEAFF,TGTGCCAGCAGCAGCAGGACAGGGGGTACTGAAGCTTTCTTT
.,TRBJ1-1,TRBV3-1/TRBV3-2,TRBD1,CASSLTQGASEAFF,TGTGCCAGCAGCCTTACACAGGGGGCCTCTGAAGCTTTCTTT
.,TRBJ1-5,TRBV3-1/TRBV3-2,.,CASSPGQGNQPQHF,TGTGCCAGCAGCCCCGGGCAGGGGAATCAGCCCCAGCATTTT
once,TRBJ1-1,TRBV7-3,.,CASSPDSFLNTEAFF,TGTGCCAGCAGCCCCGACAGCTTCCTGAACACTGAAGCTTTCTTT
.,TRBJ2-1,TRBV2,TRBD2,CASSASGAYNEQFF,TGTGCCAGCAGTGCGAGCGGGGCCTACAATGAGCAGTTCTTC
.,TRBJ2-7,TRBV5-1,.,CASSWAFEGRTYEQYF,TGCGCCAGCAGCTGGGCCTTCGAGGGGAGGACCTACGAGCAGTACTTC
.,TRBJ2-7,TRBV24-1,TRBD1,CATSDLGQGGSYEQYF,TGTGCCACCAGTGATCTCGGACAGGGGGGGTCCTACGAGCAGTACTTC
.,TRBJ2-7,TRBV27,.,CASSHSPTPYEQYF,TGTGCCAGCAGTCATAGTCCGACTCCCTACGAGCAGTACTTC
once,TRBJ1-1,TRBV3-1/TRBV3-2,.,CASSQRGGAEAFF,TGTGCCAGCAGCCAACGTGGGGGGGCTGAAGCTTTCTTT
.,TRBJ1-1,TRBV18,.,CASSPYGSTEAFF,TGTGCCAGCTCACCGTACGGGAGTACTGAAGCTTTCTTT
.,TRBJ1-6,TRBV4-1,TRBD1,CASSQDLDRVGSPLHF,TGCGCCAGCAGCCAAGACTTGGACAGGGTCGGTTCACCCCTCCACTTT
once,TRBJ1-2,TRBV30,TRBD1,CAWTTTGGYSGYGYTF,TGTGCCTGGACTACCACAGGGGGCTATTCTGGCTATGGCTACACCTTC
once,TRBJ2-3,TRBV9,TRBD2,CASSVALAGTDTQYF,TGTGCCAGCAGCGTAGCTCTAGCGGGCACAGATACGCAGTATTTT
.,TRBJ1-5,TRBV28,.,CASSLYGSRDNQPQHF,TGTGCCAGCAGTTTATATGGGAGTAGGGACAATCAGCCCCAGCATTTT
.,TRBJ1-1,TRBV4-2,.,CASSQGAGVTEAFF,TGTGCCAGCAGCCAAGGGGCCGGTGTAACTGAAGCTTTCTTT
.,TRBJ1-2,TRBV10-3,TRBD1,CAISDFPGQGYTF,TGTGCCATCAGTGATTTTCCGGGACAGGGGTACACCTTC
.,TRBJ2-7,TRBV4-2,.,CASSQGGGISSYEQYF,TGTGCCAGCAGCCAAGGTGGAGGGATTTCTTCCTACGAGCAGTACTTC
.,TRBJ2-2,TRBV10-3,TRBD1,CAATDRGDTGELFF,TGTGCCGCCACCGACAGGGGCGACACCGGGGAGCTGTTTTTT
.,TRBJ1-6,TRBV9,.,CASSVSSEGTVRYNSPLHF,TGTGCCAGCAGCGTATCGAGCGAGGGTACCGTGCGGTATAATTCACCCCTCCACTTT
.,TRBJ1-2,TRBV5-6,TRBD1,CASSSGTENGYTF,TGTGCCAGCAGCTCCGGGACAGAGAATGGCTACACCTTC
.,TRBJ1-1,TRBV18,.,CASSPPAGRTTHTEAFF,TGTGCCAGCTCACCACCGGCGGGGAGGACGACGCACACTGAAGCTTTCTTT
.,TRBJ2-5,TRBV2,TRBD1,CATDLGTGAQETQYF,TGTGCCACCGACTTAGGGACAGGGGCACAAGAGACCCAGTACTTC
.,TRBJ2-2,TRBV5-1,.,CASSLGQGNTGELFF,TGCGCCAGCAGCTTGGGTCAGGGGAACACCGGGGAGCTGTTTTTT
.,TRBJ1-1,TRBV5-1,.,CASSLAQGPHTEAFF,TGCGCCAGCAGCTTGGCGCAGGGCCCCCACACTGAAGCTTTCTTT
.,TRBJ2-5,TRBV5-4,TRBD1,CASSLSQGHQETQYF,TGTGCCAGCAGCTTGTCACAGGGGCACCAAGAGACCCAGTACTTC
.,TRBJ2-2,TRBV13,.,CASSLRGTFANTGELFF,TGTGCCAGCAGCCTCCGGGGGACCTTCGCGAACACCGGGGAGCTGTTTTTT
.,TRBJ1-1,TRBV30,TRBD1,CAYGTGRSAEAFF,TGTGCCTACGGGACAGGGAGAAGCGCTGAAGCTTTCTTT
.,TRBJ1-1,TRBV7-9,.,CASSHQENTEAFF,TGTGCCAGCAGCCATCAGGAAAACACTGAAGCTTTCTTT
once,TRBJ2-3,TRBV9,.,CASSARDLGTDTQYF,TGTGCCAGCAGCGCCCGGGACTTAGGCACAGATACGCAGTATTTT
.,TRBJ2-2,TRBV6-4,.,CASSEQDDTGELFF,TGTGCCAGCAGTGAACAGGATGACACCGGGGAGCTGTTTTTT
.,TRBJ1-2,TRBV30,.,CAWSPIRGGYTF,TGTGCCTGGAGTCCGATTAGGGGAGGCTACACCTTC
few,TRBJ1-2,TRBV6-5,.,CASSPTRDYGYTF,TGTGCCAGCAGTCCAACTAGGGACTATGGCTACACCTTC
once,TRBJ1-1,TRBV7-8,TRBD1,CASSLGTGATEAFF,TGTGCCAGCAGCCTGGGGACAGGGGCCACTGAAGCTTTCTTT
.,TRBJ2-2,TRBV9,.,CASSVIDSPGTGELFF,TGTGCCAGCAGCGTTATTGACAGCCCCGGCACCGGGGAGCTGTTTTTT
.,TRBJ1-6,TRBV7-6,TRBD1,CASSAGTGGDNSPLHF,TGTGCCAGCAGCGCCGGGACAGGGGGTGATAATTCACCCCTCCACTTT
.,TRBJ1-5,TRBV6-6,.,CASRAGRGWQNQPQHF,TGTGCCAGCAGGGCGGGCAGGGGATGGCAAAATCAGCCCCAGCATTTT
.,TRBJ2-5,TRBV7-9,.,CASSFPTQYQETQYF,TGTGCCAGCAGCTTCCCGACTCAGTACCAAGAGACCCAGTACTTC
.,TRBJ2-3,TRBV15,.,CATSRGLGGTSTDTQYF,TGTGCCACCAGCAGAGGCCTTGGGGGCACCAGCACAGATACGCAGTATTTT
.,TRBJ2-5,TRBV11-2,TRBD1,CASSTGGRGETQYF,TGTGCCAGCAGCACAGGGGGGCGGGGAGAGACCCAGTACTTC
.,TRBJ2-2,TRBV7-2,TRBD2,CASSFGGAGTGELFF,TGTGCCAGCAGCTTCGGGGGGGCGGGCACCGGGGAGCTGTTTTTT
.,TRBJ1-1,TRBV6-6,.,CASSYSAGARGTEAFF,TGTGCCAGCAGTTACTCGGCGGGGGCAAGGGGCACTGAAGCTTTCTTT
.,TRBJ1-5,TRBV20-1,.,CSASVNSNQPQHF,TGCAGTGCTAGTGTCAATAGCAATCAGCCCCAGCATTTT
once,TRBJ1-3,TRBV19,TRBD1,CASADRGKSGNTIYF,TGTGCCAGCGCGGACAGGGGAAAATCTGGAAACACCATATATTTT
.,TRBJ2-3,TRBV1,.,CTSSQDRLVAGGVTDTQYF,TGCACCAGCAGCCAAGATCGACTGGTAGCGGGGGGGGTCACAGATACGCAGTATTTT
.,TRBJ1-4,TRBV4-3,.,CASSRREGEKLFF,TGCGCCAGCAGCCGCAGGGAGGGTGAAAAACTGTTTTTT
.,TRBJ2-3,TRBV7-6,.,CASSLEVQGVWADTQYF,TGTGCCAGCAGCTTAGAGGTGCAAGGGGTTTGGGCAGATACGCAGTATTTT
.,TRBJ2-2,TRBV2,TRBD1,CASSQVGQGATGELFF,TGTGCCAGCAGTCAAGTGGGACAGGGGGCGACCGGGGAGCTGTTTTTT
.,TRBJ2-1,TRBV3-1/TRBV3-2,.,CASSQDKRGTHYNEQFF,TGTGCCAGCAGCCAAGATAAACGGGGGACTCACTACAATGAGCAGTTCTTC